The T cell receptor beta chain under discussion was sequenced for a study of CD8 T cells in ankylosing spondylitis. This clonotype occurred a few times. Its antigen is unidentified. TCRdb passed the 5' RACE reads through MiXCR, listing each CDR3 protein once. Among 450,000 or so distinct CDR3 sequences listed, more than 25% were seen once. Study-wide findings and caveats: Significant enrichment of disease-linked clones was reported in matched ankylosing spondylitis synovial fluid. Made up of under 10 highly homologous variants, a TCR beta motif appeared characteristic of ankylosing spondylitis blood. In synovial fluid and blood from reactive arthritis, some motif variants were previously reported.

Material: blood, either unsorted or a sorted T cell fraction (not recorded which). The sequence came from a male donor with ankylosing spondylitis.

This chain's CDR3 is CASSFRGVGSYNEQFF. The CDR3 DNA is TGTGCCAGCAGCTTCCGGGGGGTGGGATCCTACAATGAGCAGTTCTTC. The chain recombines TRBV7-8 with TRBJ2-1; TRBD2 agrees at 7 bases. Germline values: CDR1 SGHVS, CDR2 FQNEAQ. The CDR3 runs to 16 residues. The V and J ends lost 3 bases and 1 base, in that order; junction bases with no gene match: 6.